The 25 T cell receptor beta chains below all came from one sample that was sequenced in a study of tumor-infiltrating lymphocytes in primary liver carcinoma (dated by TCRdb to 2015 to 2018). The reads were generated on an Illumina HiSeq 2500. A constant-region primer and ProtoScript II reverse transcriptase were used to reverse-transcribe TCRbeta-specific cDNA from roughly 500 ng total RNA. Construction of the TCRbeta libraries relied on three nested rounds of multiplex PCR, following a slightly modified ARM-PCR procedure. Each of the first two PCR rounds ran for 9 to 11 cycles using multiplex TRBV1-TRBV30 forward primers together with a Cbeta reverse primer. TCRdb trimmed public reads at Q25 via fastp, called clones via MiXCR and kept in-frame beta chains. Duplicate CDR3 protein sequences are folded into a single record with the most common DNA and genes. This sample has 180,000 or so distinct CDR3 sequences in its table, and approximately 60% of those were observed once. Clones ranked in the top ten supply less than 75% of the sample.

RNA from unsorted whole blood was extracted with TRIzol reagent, and germline DNA was obtained with the DNeasy Blood & Tissue kit. Material: peripheral blood. Receptors were obtained from a man in his forties or fifties with primary liver carcinoma and hepatitis B virus infection.

This sequence joins TRBV11-2 and TRBJ2-1, with TRBD2 matching over 12 bases. After removal of 7 bases from V and 8 bases from J, the junction contained 9 bases not matched to a gene. The CDR3 sequence is 15 residues long. Germline CDR1 is SGHAT and CDR2 is FQNNGV. The CDR3 region is CASNSTSGGHYEQFF. As DNA, the CDR3 is TGTGCCAGCAACTCGACTAGCGGGGGCCACTATGAGCAGTTCTTC.

This rearrangement joins TRBV14 to TRBJ2-6, with D unclear. CDR3 length: 15 amino acids. The germline V and J ends were trimmed by 4 bases and 2 bases, with 9 bases remaining between them. Per the germline V gene, CDR1 is SGHDN and CDR2 is FVKESK. The CDR3, as DNA: TGTGCCAGCAGCCCTTTGGGGACTGGGGCCAACGTCCTGACTTTC. Protein: CASSPLGTGANVLTF.

As regards this clonotype: One end of the junction is discordant with germline, which a read error may explain. The rearrangement links TRBV11-2 to TRBJ2-5; either TRBD1 or TRBD2 may fit D (5 bases each). The CDR3 loop spans 14 amino acids. The V gene's germline CDR1 is SGHAT and CDR2 FQNNGV. CDR3 sequence reads: CASSTEGLQDTQYF. The CDR3 DNA sequence: TGTGCCAGCAGCACAGAGGGGCTACAAGATACCCAGTACTTC.

In the case of this clonotype: A much larger clone is a single base away; this may be a read error. This chain uses TRBV11-1 with TRBJ2-1; 8 bases map to TRBD2. This CDR3 region has 15 residues. Germline CDR1 and CDR2: SGHAT and FQDESV (reference sequence). CDR3 nucleotide sequence: TGTGCCAGCAGCCGGACGGGGGGGGCAGGCAATGGGCAGTTCTTC. Translation gives CASSRTGGAGNGQFF.

For this clonotype: A clone one base away is much larger, so this may be a read error. This chain uses TRBV11-2 with TRBJ2-7; D gene ambiguous. The CDR3 totals 12 residues. Germline V lookup: CDR1 SGHAT, CDR2 FQNNGV. The CDR3 spells CTSSLGVIEQYF. As DNA, the CDR3 is TGTACCAGCAGCTTAGGTGTTATCGAGCAGTACTTC.

This clonotype occurred many times. V usage is TRBV11-2 and J usage is TRBJ2-3, with TRBD2 identical over 9 bases. V was clipped by 5 bases and J by 1 base; unmatched bases: 4. Germline V gene data show CDR1 as SGHAT and CDR2 as FQNNGV. The CDR3 length is 15 residues. The chain's CDR3 is CASSPGLAGTDTQYF. The CDR3 nucleotides are TGTGCCAGCAGCCCGGGACTAGCAGGCACAGATACGCAGTATTTT.

This clonotype was counted at least ten times. V gene TRBV11-2 combines with J gene TRBJ2-7; TRBD1 matches at 9 bases. V lost 5 bases and J lost 6; bases outside the gene matches: 8. Germline V CDR1 and CDR2: SGHAT, FQNNGV. CDR3 length equals 14 residues. The CDR3 protein is CASSVGQGEGEQYF. CDR3 coding DNA: TGTGCCAGCAGCGTGGGACAGGGAGAGGGCGAGCAGTACTTC.

This chain joins TRBV7-9 and TRBJ2-5, with D tentatively TRBD1 (5 bases). The CDR3 covers 14 residues. The V end was cut by 1 base, the J end by 4 bases, with 10 bases between. CDR1 is SEHNR and CDR2 is FQNEAQ in the germline V gene (reference sequence). CDR3 bases: TGTGCCAGCAGCTTAGATCCCCAGGGAGAGACCCAGTACTTC. Its translation is CASSLDPQGETQYF.

This clonotype was counted a few times. A much larger clone lies one base from this, so it may be a read error. This rearrangement joins TRBV5-1 to TRBJ2-6, with D perhaps matching TRBD1 (5 bases). The CDR3 contains 16 residues. In germline, CDR1 is SGHRS, CDR2 YFSETQ. CDR3 in amino acids: CASSLTTVSGANALTF. The CDR3 DNA is TGCGCCAGCAGCCTGACGACAGTTTCTGGGGCCAACGCCCTGACTTTC. Full variable domain (rest looked up from reference TRBV5-1 and TRBJ2-6): KAGVTQTPRYLIKTRGQQVTLSCSPISGHRSVSWYQQTPGQGLQFLFEYFSETQRNKGNFPGRFSGRQFSNSRSEMNVSTLELGDSALYLCASSLTTVSGANALTFGAGSRLTVL.

This chain uses TRBV13 with TRBJ2-1, with TRBD1 matching over 7 bases. The trim removed 5 bases at V and 0 bases at J, leaving 7 bases unmatched. CDR3 length: 16 residues. Germline CDR1 is PRHDT and CDR2 is FYEKMQ (reference sequence). The CDR3 sequence: CASSPLDRLSYNEQFF. The CDR3 bases are TGTGCCAGCAGCCCCTTGGACAGGCTCTCCTACAATGAGCAGTTCTTC.

With respect to this clonotype: The junction departs from germline at one end; a sequencing error may be responsible. The CDR3 DNA sequence: TGTGCCAACAGCTTAGATAGCACTACCGGGCGGGAGCAGTACTTC. Translating gives CANSLDSTTGREQYF. The V call is TRBV7-9, the J call TRBJ2-7; the D is unclear. Germline V gives CDR1 SEHNR, CDR2 FQNEAQ (reference sequence). The CDR3 contains 15 residues.

On this clonotype: One end of the junction does not line up with germline, which may come from a read error. The chain combines TRBV11-2 with TRBJ2-6, with D tentatively TRBD2 (6 bases). CDR3 length: 12 amino acids. Germline V gene lookup returns CDR1 SGHAT and CDR2 FQNNGV. CDR3 region: CDSGFGANVLTF. The DNA for the CDR3 is TGTGACAGCGGGTTTGGGGCCAACGTCCTGACTTTC.

In regard to this clonotype: At one boundary the junction diverges from the germline segment, which might be a read error. V gene TRBV10-3 combines with J gene TRBJ2-2; perhaps TRBD2 as D (6 bases). CDR3 length: 15 residues. Germline V gene data show CDR1 as ENHRY and CDR2 as SYGVKD. CDR3 sequence (DNA): TGTGCCATCAGTACTAGCTTTGTTAACACCTGGGAGCTGTTTTTT. It encodes CAISTSFVNTWELFF.

On this clonotype: A junction boundary mismatches the germline segment, possibly from a read error. The chain links TRBV4-2 to TRBJ2-1, with TRBD1 identical over 7 bases. This CDR3 contains 15 residues. CDR1 is LGHNA, CDR2 YNFKEQ, per germline. DNA of the CDR3: TGTGCCAGCAGCCTCCCGGGACAGAACTACAGTGAGCAGTTCTTC. It translates to CASSLPGQNYSEQFF.

In regard to this clonotype: It may be a read error: a sequence one base away is much more abundant. This chain joins TRBV29-1 and TRBJ2-1; possibly TRBD2 for D (5 bases). This CDR3 is built from 14 residues. CDR1 and CDR2 (germline): SQVTM, ANQGSEA. Here the CDR3 DNA reads TGCAGCCTCCTGAGCGGTTTCCGCTACGATGAGCAGTTCTTC. Residues: CSLLSGFRYDEQFF.

Notes on this clonotype: One end of the junction does not line up with germline, which may come from a read error. The chain is built from TRBV11-2 and TRBJ2-1; 15 bases line up with TRBD2. CDR3 size: 15 residues. The germline gives CDR1 SGHAT, CDR2 FQNNGV. This chain's CDR3 is CTSRPPGLAGGEQFF. In DNA, the CDR3 is TGTACCAGCAGGCCTCCGGGACTAGCGGGAGGTGAACAGTTCTTC.

The chain links TRBV19 to TRBJ1-4; D uncertain. Germline V gene lookup returns CDR1 LNHDA and CDR2 SQIVND (reference sequence). V was cut by 6 bases and J by 0 bases, with 20 bases left in between. This CDR3 is 18 amino acids long. DNA for the CDR3: TGTGCCAGTAGGGCGACATTTGGCAATTTTGCAACTAATGAAAAACTGTTTTTT. Amino acids: CASRATFGNFATNEKLFF.

In its sample, this clonotype was seen many times. The chain recombines TRBV12-3 or TRBV12-4 with TRBJ2-2; D tentatively fits TRBD1 or TRBD2 (5 bases each). This CDR3 has 12 residues. V was shortened by 11 bases and J by 2 bases, with 9 bases between the two germline ends. The CDR3: CASWDNTGELFF. CDR3 DNA sequence: TGTGCCTCGTGGGACAACACCGGGGAGCTGTTTTTT.

The sample holds one count of this clonotype. Given the absence of the conserved phenylalanine or tryptophan at the CDR3 end, a read error is likely. The DNA is left out, because the CDR3 cannot be placed on it with certainty; the CDR3 is given as TCRdb lists it. The chain uses TRBV11-2 and TRBJ2-7; the table's TRBD2 call for D was not verified on the DNA. The CDR3 is made up of 16 amino acids, end residues included. From germline, CDR1 is SGHAT and CDR2 FQNNGV. CDR3 region: CASSLDFAGGSYEQYL.

This chain joins TRBV6-5 and TRBJ1-1, with D possibly matching TRBD1 (5 bases). Germline V CDR1 and CDR2: MNHEY, SVGAGI. Trimming cost V 0 bases and J 7 bases, with 15 bases left between them. The CDR3 covers 15 residues. CDR3 sequence (DNA): TGTGCCAGCAGTTACTCAAACCAGGGTAGCAGTGAAGCTTTCTTT. Its translation: CASSYSNQGSSEAFF.

A single count supports this clonotype. A much bigger clone sits one base away, suggesting this may be a read error. The V call is TRBV4-2, the J call TRBJ2-3; D unresolved. The CDR3 is made up of 12 amino acids. From germline, CDR1 is LGHNA and CDR2 YNFKEQ. Written as DNA, the CDR3 is TGTGCCAGCAGCGAAGAAGGAGATAGGCAGTATTTT. Translation: CASSEEGDRQYF.

The genes are TRBV5-1 and TRBJ2-7, with a tentative D call TRBD1 (6 bases). V lost 5 bases to trimming and J lost 2 bases, with 14 bases between them. The CDR3 contains 14 residues. Germline loops: CDR1 SGHRS, CDR2 YFSETQ. CDR3 amino acids: CASSSHREAYEQYF. The DNA for the CDR3 is TGCGCCAGCAGTTCGCACAGGGAAGCCTACGAGCAGTACTTC.

About this clonotype: Since the CDR3 does not end with the conserved phenylalanine or tryptophan, this likely comes from a read error. This rearrangement joins TRBV29-1 to TRBJ2-7, with D possibly matching TRBD1 (5 bases). Germline CDR1 reads SQVTM; CDR2 reads ANQGSEA. Trimming took off 6 bases at V and 4 bases at J, with 10 bases between the two ends. The CDR3 is 11 amino acids. The CDR3, as DNA: TGCAGCGTGTATGACAGTTACGAGCAGTACATC. Encoded protein: CSVYDSYEQYI.

This clonotype came up a few times. The J gene is TRBJ2-7, the V gene TRBV6-2 or TRBV6-3; 8 positions match TRBD1. V was pared by 2 bases and J by 6 bases, with 9 bases of the junction left unmatched. The germline CDR1 and CDR2 sequences are MNHEY and SVGEGT. There are 15 residues in the CDR3. CDR3 residues: CASSYLPGQGSEQYF. CDR3 nucleotides: TGTGCCAGCAGTTACCTCCCCGGACAGGGATCCGAGCAGTACTTC.

The chain couples TRBV11-2 to TRBJ2-3; 8 positions agree with TRBD2. Trimming cost V 9 bases and J 2 bases; bases outside gene matches: 10. The CDR3 runs to 15 residues. In germline, CDR1 is SGHAT, CDR2 FQNNGV. CDR3 in DNA: TGTGCCAGTAGCGACAGCGGGAGCCACACAGATACGCAGTATTTT. It yields the protein CASSDSGSHTDTQYF. The full variable domain, with the rest looked up from reference TRBV11-2 and TRBJ2-3, is EAGVAQSPRYKIIEKRQSVAFWCNPISGHATLYWYQQILGQGPKLLIQFQNNGVVDDSQLPKDRFSAERLKGVDSTLKIQPAKLEDSAVYLCASSDSGSHTDTQYFGPGTRLTVL.